The TCR beta chain under discussion was sequenced for a study of identical twins. The authors used template switching to add a universal primer site and gave cDNA unique molecular identifiers. TCRdb reprocessed the 5' RACE reads via MiXCR and lists one record per CDR3 protein. The sample consists of a few hundred thousand distinct CDR3 sequences, 6.5% to 9.5% of them appearing once. Study-wide results and limits: Cord blood beta clonotypes that were abundant carried fewer insertions, and memory repertoires showed no such trend.

This clonotype turned up a few times. Its antigen is not identified. These data were also reused for a study on yellow fever vaccine responses in identical twins.

The source of this sequence is a woman aged 18 to 35 in good health. Sample: memory (CD45RO+) T cells sorted from blood.

CDR3: CASRRPGQGLEYGYTF. The CDR3 nucleotides are TGTGCCAGCAGGCGTCCGGGACAGGGGCTCGAATATGGCTACACCTTC. The rearrangement uses TRBV2 and TRBJ1-2; 10 bases are a match to TRBD1. Trimming at V came to 6 bases and at J to 5 bases, leaving 12 bases not matched to a gene. Per germline, CDR1 SNHLY and CDR2 FYNNEI. This CDR3 spans 16 amino acids.